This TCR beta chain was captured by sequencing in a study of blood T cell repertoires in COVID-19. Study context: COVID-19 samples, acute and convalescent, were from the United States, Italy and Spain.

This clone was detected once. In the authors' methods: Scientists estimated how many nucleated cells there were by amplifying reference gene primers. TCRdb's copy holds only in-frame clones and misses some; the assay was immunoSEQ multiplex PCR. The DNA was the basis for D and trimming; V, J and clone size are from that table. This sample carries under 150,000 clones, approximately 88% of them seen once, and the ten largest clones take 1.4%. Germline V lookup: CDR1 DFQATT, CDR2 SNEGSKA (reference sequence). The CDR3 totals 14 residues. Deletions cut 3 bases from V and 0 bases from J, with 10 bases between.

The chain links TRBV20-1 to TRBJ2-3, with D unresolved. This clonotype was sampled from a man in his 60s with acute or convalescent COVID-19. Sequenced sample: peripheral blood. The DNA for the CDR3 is TGCAGTGCTAGTCGCCCAGTTAGCACAGATACGCAGTATTTT. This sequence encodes CSASRPVSTDTQYF.